The 15 T cell receptor beta chains given below trace back to one sample, sequenced in a study of spatial heterogeneity in lung cancer. Specified time point: sample taken at primary tumor resection. No cells were sorted before sequencing. The whole RNA sequenced was extracted from tumor, nontumor lung or frozen PBMC. From the 5' RACE reads, TCRdb called clonotypes with MiXCR, one entry per CDR3 protein. The data hold 36,000 or so distinct CDR3 sequences, with 5.2% observed a single time. Sequencing used PBMCs, obtained at surgery. Receptor source: a female donor with early-stage non-small cell lung cancer.

This clonotype was found many times. V and J are TRBV20-1 and TRBJ2-1; 7 positions match TRBD2. Germline loops: CDR1 DFQATT, CDR2 SNEGSKA (reference sequence). V lost 2 bases, J lost 0 bases, and 4 bases stayed unmatched. The CDR3 sequence is 15 residues long. DNA for the CDR3: TGCAGTGCTAGATTGGCGGGGGTCTCCTACAATGAGCAGTTCTTC. It is translated as CSARLAGVSYNEQFF.

In its sample, this clonotype was seen a few times. The gene calls are TRBV14 and TRBJ2-7, with D perhaps matching TRBD1 or TRBD2 (5 bases each). CDR1 is SGHDN and CDR2 is FVKESK in the germline V gene. Trimming left V 3 bases short and J 4 bases short, with 13 bases between. The CDR3 sequence is 14 residues long. Here the CDR3 reads CASSQLRDGYEQYF. The CDR3 coding sequence is TGTGCCAGCAGCCAGCTCAGGGACGGGTACGAGCAGTACTTC.

The J gene is TRBJ2-2, the V gene TRBV12-3 or TRBV12-4; unclear D gene. This CDR3 is built from 14 residues. The V gene lost 0 bases and the J gene lost 5 bases, with 7 bases spanning the gap. This CDR3 is CASSLAFGTGELFF. The CDR3 bases are TGTGCCAGCAGTTTAGCCTTTGGGACCGGGGAGCTGTTTTTT.

This clonotype was seen at least ten times. The rearrangement joins TRBV5-1 to TRBJ2-3, with TRBD2 as a possible D gene (5 bases). Germline V gives CDR1 SGHRS, CDR2 YFSETQ. This CDR3 is built from 14 residues. The V gene lost 3 bases and the J gene lost 2 bases, with 10 bases spanning the gap. CDR3 in amino acids: CASSSGMFTDTQYF. In DNA form, the CDR3 reads TGCGCCAGCAGCTCGGGGATGTTCACAGATACGCAGTATTTT.

This clonotype was recorded many times. This chain links TRBV7-6 with TRBJ2-3, with 14 bases matching TRBD2. Trimming cost V 4 bases and J 6 bases; bases outside gene matches: 9. This CDR3 is built from 17 residues. CDR1 is SGHVS, CDR2 FNYEAQ, per germline. The CDR3 coding sequence is TGTGCCAGCAGCTCCCGGACTAGCGGGAGGCCCCACGATACGCAGTATTTT. Translating it yields CASSSRTSGRPHDTQYF.

As regards this clonotype: A much larger clone lies a single base off, so this may be a read error. This chain uses TRBV28 with TRBJ2-7; TRBD2 matches at 8 bases. CDR1 is MDHEN, CDR2 SYDVKM, per germline. The CDR3 is 16 amino acids. Losses at the gene ends were 0 bases for V and 7 bases for J; bases not matched to a gene: 11. CDR3 protein: CASSLWAPAGAREQYF. CDR3 bases: TGTGCCAGCAGTTTATGGGCCCCAGCGGGAGCTCGGGAGCAGTACTTC.

This clonotype was counted only a few times. The V call is TRBV7-6, the J call TRBJ1-6, with D possibly being TRBD1 (5 bases). CDR1 and CDR2 (germline): SGHVS, FNYEAQ. This CDR3 comprises 15 residues. V was cut by 2 bases and J by 6 bases, with 11 bases left in between. The CDR3 DNA reads as TGTGCCAGCAGCTTAAACGGGGCCATTAATTCACCCCTCCACTTT. It translates to CASSLNGAINSPLHF.

This clonotype appeared many times. The chain links TRBV6-2 or TRBV6-3 to TRBJ2-1; unclear D gene. Trimming took off 2 bases at V and 15 bases at J, with 17 bases between the two ends. CDR1 is MNHEY, CDR2 SVGEGT, per germline. The length of the CDR3 is 13 residues. CDR3: CASSYQENSLAFF. The CDR3 DNA reads as TGTGCCAGCAGTTACCAAGAGAACTCGTTGGCGTTCTTC.

Relative to its sample, this clonotype is medium-sized. The rearrangement links TRBV10-3 to TRBJ1-2; 7 bases line up with TRBD1. The CDR3 loop spans 14 amino acids. In germline, CDR1 is ENHRY, CDR2 SYGVKD. Trimming cost V 6 bases and J 2 bases; bases outside gene matches: 6. Here the CDR3 DNA reads TGTGCCATCAGCGATATGGACAGGAACTATGGCTACACCTTC. Its protein product is CAISDMDRNYGYTF.

This clonotype was counted many times. The rearrangement links TRBV7-9 to TRBJ2-5; tentative D call: TRBD1 (6 bases). V gave up 6 bases and J gave up 5 bases, with 13 bases separating them. The CDR3 is made up of 13 amino acids. Germline V CDR1 and CDR2: SEHNR, FQNEAQ (reference sequence). The CDR3 nucleotides are TGTGCCAGCAGACAGGGAGACTGGGAGACCCAGTACTTC. Its translation is CASRQGDWETQYF. Full variable domain (remainder filled in from reference TRBV7-9 and TRBJ2-5): DTGVSQNPRHKITKRGQNVTFRCDPISEHNRLYWYRQTLGQGPEFLTYFQNEAQLEKSRLLSDRFSAERPKGSFSTLEIQRTEQGDSAMYLCASRQGDWETQYFGPGTRLLVL.

This clonotype was counted many times. V and J are TRBV9 and TRBJ2-7; 10 nucleotides agree with TRBD2. The CDR3 sequence is 16 residues long. Germline CDR1 reads SGDLS; CDR2 reads YYNGEE. V was pared by 0 bases and J by 3 bases, with 6 bases of the junction left unmatched. DNA for the CDR3: TGTGCCAGCAGCGTAGGTGGGCTAGCGGGGGACTACGAGCAGTACTTC. Translated: CASSVGGLAGDYEQYF.

This clonotype showed up many times. The rearrangement uses TRBV5-1 and TRBJ2-1; D remains unclear. The CDR3 covers 14 residues. Germline CDR1 is SGHRS and CDR2 is YFSETQ. The V gene lost 2 bases and the J gene lost 5 bases, with 11 bases spanning the gap. CDR3 bases: TGCGCCAGCAGCTTCACCTCTCTAGACAATGAGCAGTTCTTC. This sequence encodes CASSFTSLDNEQFF.

This clonotype was picked up many times. The V gene is TRBV9, the J gene TRBJ2-2; D ambiguous. The CDR3 covers 13 residues. CDR1 is SGDLS and CDR2 is YYNGEE in the germline V gene. Trimming pared 8 bases from V and 5 bases from J, leaving 13 bases between. CDR3 loop: CASKRQETGELFF. The CDR3 DNA reads TGTGCCAGTAAGCGTCAGGAGACCGGGGAGCTGTTTTTT.

In this sample, this clonotype turned up many times. CDR3 sequence (DNA): TGTGCCAGCAGCGGACGCTGGCTACAGGCCTCTTACACTGAAGCTTTCTTT. This encodes CASSGRWLQASYTEAFF. The genes are TRBV9 and TRBJ1-1, with D perhaps matching TRBD1 (5 bases). The germline V gene encodes CDR1 SGDLS and CDR2 YYNGEE. V was pared by 3 bases and J by 3 bases, with 21 bases between. The CDR3 is 17 amino acids.

This clonotype has ten or more counts. This rearrangement joins TRBV5-1 to TRBJ1-4; maybe TRBD1 (6 bases). This CDR3 is 13 amino acids long. Germline CDR1 SGHRS, CDR2 YFSETQ. V was trimmed by 4 bases and J by 5 bases, leaving 9 bases between them. CDR3 in DNA: TGCGCCAGCAGCGGACAGTACAATGAAAAACTGTTTTTT. This encodes CASSGQYNEKLFF.